This T cell receptor beta chain was observed in a study of shared clonotypes between healthy human individuals. Data came from immunoSEQ multiplex PCR; TCRdb stores just in-frame clones and leaves some out. Among roughly 2.1 million clones, about 92% were seen once, and the ten largest hold under 2%. The trim removed 4 bases at V and 0 bases at J, leaving 4 bases unmatched. The CDR3 length is 17 residues. CDR1 is MGHRA, CDR2 YSYEKL, per germline. CD45RO-negative, CCR7-selected cells formed the naive CD8 fraction, which excluded terminally differentiated effector memory CD45RA+ cells. The source is a man between 18 and 35 years old in good health. Some clones in this sample may be carry-over from other donors' samples. This chain joins TRBV4-1 and TRBJ2-2, with 11 bases identical to TRBD2. Sequencing was performed on naive CD8+ T cells from PBMCs. The CDR3 coding sequence is TGCGCCAGCAGCCTCAGACTAGCGGGAACGAACACCGGGGAGCTGTTTTTT. Residues: CASSLRLAGTNTGELFF.